The 23 T cell receptor beta chains listed next were all sequenced from one sample in a study of identical twins. One entry per CDR3 protein, called by TCRdb with MiXCR from the 5' RACE reads. The sample lists 510,000 or so distinct CDR3 sequences; around 15% were seen once. These data also formed part of another study, on yellow fever vaccine responses in identical twins.

Sequenced material: CD4+ T cells sorted from blood. These receptors originate from a young woman in good health.

This clonotype was seen a handful of times. The CDR3 protein is CSATPRGRNEKLFF. In nucleotides, the CDR3 is TGCAGTGCTACACCCAGGGGTCGTAATGAAAAACTGTTTTTT. J is TRBJ1-4 and V is TRBV20-1; TRBD1 is a possible D gene (6 bases). Germline CDR1 is DFQATT and CDR2 is SNEGSKA (reference sequence). Trimming stripped 4 bases from V and 4 bases from J, with 13 bases between. The CDR3 is made up of 14 amino acids.

This rearrangement joins TRBV9 to TRBJ2-2, with D perhaps matching TRBD1 (5 bases). The CDR3 length is 16 residues. V gave up 5 bases and J gave up 0 bases, with 14 bases separating them. In germline, CDR1 is SGDLS, CDR2 YYNGEE. The CDR3, as DNA: TGTGCCAGCAGAGAACCGACAGCTACGAACACCGGGGAGCTGTTTTTT. Translated, it gives CASREPTATNTGELFF.

In this sample, this clonotype turned up once. The chain joins TRBV9 to TRBJ2-6; 12 bases fit TRBD1. CDR1 and CDR2 (germline): SGDLS, YYNGEE. Trimming at V came to 3 bases and at J to 2 bases, leaving 21 bases not matched to a gene. CDR3 length: 23 amino acids. CDR3 sequence (DNA): TGTGCCAGCAGCGCACCCTCCGGGACAGGGGGCCCAGGTTTATACGCTGGGGCCAACGTCCTGACTTTC. Protein sequence: CASSAPSGTGGPGLYAGANVLTF.

The rearrangement uses TRBV7-3 and TRBJ2-3; possible D gene TRBD1, 5 bases. Between the trimmed V and J ends, which lost 4 bases and 4 bases, there was a span of 15 bases. The germline gives CDR1 SGHTA, CDR2 FQGTGA. This CDR3 is 15 amino acids long. The CDR3 region has the DNA TGTGCCAGCAGCTCTGGGCTAGGGGTCGCAGATACGCAGTATTTT. Its translation: CASSSGLGVADTQYF. The full variable domain, in which reference TRBV7-3 and TRBJ2-3 provide the parts outside the CDR3, is GAGVSQTPSNKVTEKGKYVELRCDPISGHTALYWYRQSLGQGPEFLIYFQGTGAADDSGLPNDRFFAVRPEGSVSTLKIQRTERGDSAVYLCASSSGLGVADTQYFGPGTRLTVL.

The genes are TRBV28 and TRBJ1-1; D uncertain. CDR3 size: 15 residues. V lost 6 bases, J lost 4 bases, and 18 bases lay in between. Germline V CDR1 and CDR2: MDHEN, SYDVKM. The CDR3 coding sequence is TGTGCCAGCAGCCGTAGACCGGTACTTCGCACTGAAGCTTTCTTT. Its translation is CASSRRPVLRTEAFF.

In this sample, this clonotype turned up a few times. CDR3 amino acids: CSVNNRGAGNTEAFF. The DNA of the CDR3 is TGCAGCGTTAATAACAGGGGCGCGGGGAACACTGAAGCTTTCTTT. This chain links TRBV29-1 with TRBJ1-1; 7 bases are a match to TRBD1. V lost 5 bases to trimming and J lost 1 base; unmatched junction nucleotides: 10. The CDR3 contains 15 residues. CDR1 SQVTM and CDR2 ANQGSEA come from the germline V gene.

This sequence joins TRBV7-8 and TRBJ2-5, with a possible D match to TRBD2 (7 bases). The CDR3 loop spans 15 amino acids. Between the trimmed V and J ends, which lost 1 base and 9 bases, there was a span of 18 bases. The germline CDR1 and CDR2 sequences are SGHVS and FQNEAQ. The CDR3 sequence: CASSLEGGWRWAQYF. The CDR3, as DNA: TGTGCCAGCAGCTTAGAGGGGGGGTGGCGGTGGGCCCAGTACTTC.

This chain uses TRBV7-8 with TRBJ1-1; D possibly corresponds to TRBD1 (5 bases). The CDR3 is made up of 15 amino acids. Deletions cut 1 base from V and 3 bases from J, with 12 bases between. Germline V gene lookup returns CDR1 SGHVS and CDR2 FQNEAQ. The CDR3 is CASSLGQGLYTEAFF. Written as DNA, the CDR3 is TGTGCCAGCAGCTTAGGTCAGGGTTTGTACACTGAAGCTTTCTTT.

V is TRBV10-3 and J is TRBJ1-6, with D possibly being TRBD1 (6 bases). V lost 6 bases and J 8 bases, leaving 20 bases between the germline ends. CDR3 length: 16 amino acids. CDR1 and CDR2 (germline): ENHRY, SYGVKD. CDR3 region: CAISPTRGRGDSPLHF. CDR3 sequence (DNA): TGTGCCATCAGCCCCACCCGGGGCAGGGGTGATTCACCCCTCCACTTT.

The CDR3 region has the DNA TGTGCCAGCAGTTACTCGGCAGCCTATGGCTACACCTTC. Translated: CASSYSAAYGYTF. This rearrangement joins TRBV6-6 to TRBJ1-2; D is undetermined. The ends were cut back, 0 bases at V and 4 bases at J, with 6 bases in the middle. This CDR3 comprises 13 residues. Germline loops: CDR1 MNHNY, CDR2 SVGAGI (reference sequence).

The chain links TRBV10-3 to TRBJ1-1; no clear D gene. The V end was cut by 7 bases, the J end by 1 base, with 10 bases between. Germline CDR1 reads ENHRY; CDR2 reads SYGVKD. CDR3 size: 13 residues. The CDR3 spells CAIMATANTEAFF. The CDR3 DNA follows: TGTGCCATCATGGCAACGGCGAACACTGAAGCTTTCTTT.

The chain links TRBV25-1 to TRBJ1-2; D perhaps matches TRBD1 (5 bases). Germline V gene data show CDR1 as MGHDK and CDR2 as SYGVNS. Deletions cut 6 bases from V and 4 bases from J, with 12 bases between. This CDR3 contains 13 residues. In nucleotides, the CDR3 is TGTGCCAGCAGGGGGGAACGCGCCTATGGCTACACCTTC. Translating gives CASRGERAYGYTF.

The chain has TRBV12-3 or TRBV12-4 and TRBJ2-5; D gene uncertain. V was cut by 6 bases and J by 5 bases, with 22 bases left in between. The CDR3 loop spans 16 amino acids. CDR3 sequence: CASSARPLPLMETQYF. CDR3 nucleotide sequence: TGTGCCAGCAGCGCGAGGCCACTTCCCCTGATGGAGACCCAGTACTTC.

This clonotype was counted between two and nine times. The chain combines TRBV12-3 or TRBV12-4 with TRBJ1-2; D gene unclear. With 3 bases removed from V and 6 bases from J, the gap between germline ends came to 17 bases. The CDR3 loop spans 15 amino acids. CDR3 sequence: CASSLASQDGDGYTF. As DNA, the CDR3 is TGTGCCAGCAGTTTGGCCAGCCAGGACGGGGATGGCTACACCTTC.

The genes are TRBV2 and TRBJ2-6; 7 nucleotides agree with TRBD1. Germline-derived CDR1 and CDR2 are SNHLY and FYNNEI. After removal of 4 bases from V and 0 bases from J, the junction contained 9 bases not matched to a gene. CDR3 length equals 18 residues. The CDR3, as DNA: TGTGCCAGCAGTGGGGTGGACAGGCAAAGCTCTGGGGCCAACGTCCTGACTTTC. This translates into CASSGVDRQSSGANVLTF.

This clonotype was counted between two and nine times. The rearrangement links TRBV5-6 to TRBJ2-1; no reliable D call. CDR3 length equals 11 residues. The V and J ends lost 0 bases and 12 bases respectively, with 7 bases between them. Germline CDR1 SGHDT, CDR2 YYEEEE. The CDR3 nucleotides are TGTGCCAGCAGCTTGGGGCCTGGGCAGTTCTTC. The encoded protein is CASSLGPGQFF. Filled out from reference TRBV5-6 and TRBJ2-1, the complete variable domain reads DAGVTQSPTHLIKTRGQQVTLRCSPKSGHDTVSWYQQALGQGPQFIFQYYEEEERQRGNFPDRFSGHQFPNYSSELNVNALLLGDSALYLCASSLGPGQFFGPGTRLTVL.

This clonotype has a count of ten or more. V usage is TRBV12-3 or TRBV12-4 and J usage is TRBJ2-5; the D gene is possibly TRBD2 (7 bases). The CDR3 length is 17 residues. V lost 3 bases, J lost 2 bases, and 19 bases lay in between. The CDR3: CASSLLVGGLGQETQYF. The CDR3 DNA reads TGTGCCAGCAGTTTGCTTGTGGGGGGGCTGGGACAAGAGACCCAGTACTTC.

At least ten counts were recorded for this clonotype. J is TRBJ2-2 and V is TRBV7-8, with 9 bases that match TRBD2. V dropped 5 bases and J dropped 2; count of bases not matched to a gene: 6. The CDR3 runs 16 residues. The germline V gene has CDR1 SGHVS and CDR2 FQNEAQ. This CDR3 is CASSRWTSVNTGELFF. CDR3 DNA sequence: TGTGCCAGCAGCAGATGGACTAGCGTTAACACCGGGGAGCTGTTTTTT.

The chain joins TRBV4-1 to TRBJ2-3; D might be TRBD1 or TRBD2, each matching 5 bases. The germline gives CDR1 MGHRA, CDR2 YSYEKL. The CDR3 sequence is 16 residues long. Trimming stripped 2 bases from V and 1 base from J, with 13 bases between. CDR3 nucleotides: TGCGCCAGCAGCCAAATGGGGGACCGGGGCACAGATACGCAGTATTTT. This encodes CASSQMGDRGTDTQYF.

The sample holds a few counts of this clonotype. V and J are TRBV28 and TRBJ2-7, with D possibly being TRBD1 (6 bases). The CDR3 has 15 amino acids. V was trimmed by 5 bases and J by 1 base, leaving 15 bases between them. Germline lookup yields CDR1 MDHEN and CDR2 SYDVKM. The CDR3 sequence: CASSAGDAGSYEQYF. CDR3 sequence (DNA): TGTGCCAGCAGTGCAGGGGATGCAGGATCCTACGAGCAGTACTTC.

This rearrangement joins TRBV7-6 to TRBJ2-7, with 8 bases matching TRBD2. CDR1 and CDR2 (germline): SGHVS, FNYEAQ. This CDR3 spans 15 amino acids. V shed 5 bases, J shed 6 bases, and the junction held 12 bases outside the gene matches. The chain's CDR3 is CASSTDPGLAPEQYF. CDR3 in DNA: TGTGCCAGCAGCACAGACCCAGGACTAGCTCCCGAGCAGTACTTC.

In its sample, this clonotype was seen a few times. CDR3 sequence reads: CSARVKGLHTGELFF. In DNA, the CDR3 is TGCAGTGCTAGAGTGAAGGGACTCCACACCGGGGAGCTGTTTTTT. V and J are TRBV20-1 and TRBJ2-2; weak D call: TRBD2 (6 bases). The CDR3 runs to 15 residues. Trimming cost V 1 base and J 3 bases, with 12 bases left between them. Germline V gene data show CDR1 as DFQATT and CDR2 as SNEGSKA (reference sequence).

This rearrangement joins TRBV2 to TRBJ2-1, with 10 bases fitting TRBD2. CDR1 is SNHLY, CDR2 FYNNEI, per germline. CDR3 length: 17 residues. The J segment lost 0 bases and the V segment lost 8 bases, leaving 10 bases of the junction unmatched. In DNA form, the CDR3 reads TGTGCCAGCGGTCCTAGCGGGGGCTGGTACTCCTACAATGAGCAGTTCTTC. Its protein is CASGPSGGWYSYNEQFF.